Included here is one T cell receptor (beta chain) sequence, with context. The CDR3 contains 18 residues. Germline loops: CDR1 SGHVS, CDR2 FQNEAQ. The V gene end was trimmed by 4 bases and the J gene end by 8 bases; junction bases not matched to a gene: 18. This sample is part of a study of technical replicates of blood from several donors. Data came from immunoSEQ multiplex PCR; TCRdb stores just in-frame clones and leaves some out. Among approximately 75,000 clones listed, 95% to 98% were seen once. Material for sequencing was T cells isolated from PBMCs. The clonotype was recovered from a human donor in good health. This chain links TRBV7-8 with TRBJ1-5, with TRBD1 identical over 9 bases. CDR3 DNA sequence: TGTGCCAGCAGCTCACCCGGTAGACAGGGGGAGAAAAGAGAGCCCCAGCATTTT. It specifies CASSSPGRQGEKREPQHF.